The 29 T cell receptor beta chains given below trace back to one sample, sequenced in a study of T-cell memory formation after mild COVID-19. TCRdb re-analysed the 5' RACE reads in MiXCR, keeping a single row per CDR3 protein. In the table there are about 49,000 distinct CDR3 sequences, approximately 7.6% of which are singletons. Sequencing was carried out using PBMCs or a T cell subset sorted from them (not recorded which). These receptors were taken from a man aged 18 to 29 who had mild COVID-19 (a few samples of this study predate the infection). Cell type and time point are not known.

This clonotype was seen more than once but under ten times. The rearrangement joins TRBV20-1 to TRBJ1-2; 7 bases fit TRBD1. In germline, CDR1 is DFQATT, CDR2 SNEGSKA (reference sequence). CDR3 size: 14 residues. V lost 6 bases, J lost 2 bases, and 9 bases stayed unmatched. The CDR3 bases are TGCAGTGCCCCGGAGTCAGGGGGAAACTATGGCTACACCTTC. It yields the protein CSAPESGGNYGYTF.

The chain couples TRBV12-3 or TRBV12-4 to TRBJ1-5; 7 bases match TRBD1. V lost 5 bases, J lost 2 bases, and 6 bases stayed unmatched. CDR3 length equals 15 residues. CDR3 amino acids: CASSQQGTGNQPQHF. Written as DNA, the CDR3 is TGTGCCAGCAGTCAACAGGGGACGGGCAATCAGCCCCAGCATTTT.

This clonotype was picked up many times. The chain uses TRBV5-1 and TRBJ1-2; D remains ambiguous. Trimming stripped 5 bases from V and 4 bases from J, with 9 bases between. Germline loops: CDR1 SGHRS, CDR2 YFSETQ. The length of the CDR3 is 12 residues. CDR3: CASSSGSYGYTF. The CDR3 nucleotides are TGCGCCAGCAGTTCCGGAAGCTATGGCTACACCTTC.

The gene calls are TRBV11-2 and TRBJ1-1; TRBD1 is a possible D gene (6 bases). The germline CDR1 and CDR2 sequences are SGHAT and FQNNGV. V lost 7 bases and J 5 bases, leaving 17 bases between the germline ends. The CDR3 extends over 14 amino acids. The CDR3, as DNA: TGTGCCAGCACCCCTTGGGGGGGGCTAACTGAAGCTTTCTTT. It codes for CASTPWGGLTEAFF.

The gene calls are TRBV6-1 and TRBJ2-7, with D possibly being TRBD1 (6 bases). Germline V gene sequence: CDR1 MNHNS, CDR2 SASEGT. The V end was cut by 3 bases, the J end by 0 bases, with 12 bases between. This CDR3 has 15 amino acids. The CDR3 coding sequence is TGTGCCAGCAGTGAGAGGACAGCCAGCTCCTACGAGCAGTACGTC. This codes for CASSERTASSYEQYV.

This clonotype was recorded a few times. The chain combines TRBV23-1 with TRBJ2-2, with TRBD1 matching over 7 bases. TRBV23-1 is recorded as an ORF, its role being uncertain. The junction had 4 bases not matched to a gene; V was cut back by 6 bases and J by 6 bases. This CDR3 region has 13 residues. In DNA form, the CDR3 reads TGCGCCAGCAGAGACAGGGTGGCCGGGGAGCTGTTTTTT. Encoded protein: CASRDRVAGELFF.

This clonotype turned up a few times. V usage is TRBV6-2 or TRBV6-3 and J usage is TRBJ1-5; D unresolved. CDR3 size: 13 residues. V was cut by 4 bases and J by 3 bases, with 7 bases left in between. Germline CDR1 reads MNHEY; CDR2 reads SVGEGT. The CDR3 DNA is TGTGCCAGCAGTTTCCAGGACAATCAGCCCCAGCATTTT. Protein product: CASSFQDNQPQHF.

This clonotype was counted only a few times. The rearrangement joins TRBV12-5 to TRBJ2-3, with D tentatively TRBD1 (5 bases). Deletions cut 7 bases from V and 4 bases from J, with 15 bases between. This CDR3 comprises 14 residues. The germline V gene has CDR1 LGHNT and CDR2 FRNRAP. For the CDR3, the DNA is TGTGCTAGTGCCTTGGGGCATTTCCCAGATACGCAGTATTTT. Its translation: CASALGHFPDTQYF.

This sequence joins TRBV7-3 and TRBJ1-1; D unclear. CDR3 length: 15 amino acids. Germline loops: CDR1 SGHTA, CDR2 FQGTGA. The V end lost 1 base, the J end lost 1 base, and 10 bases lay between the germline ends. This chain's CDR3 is CASSLMRAGNTEAFF. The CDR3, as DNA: TGTGCCAGCAGCTTAATGAGGGCGGGGAACACTGAAGCTTTCTTT.

The CDR3 protein is CASRPNRGGETQYF. DNA for the CDR3: TGTGCCAGCAGACCGAACCGAGGGGGAGAGACCCAGTACTTC. V usage is TRBV7-8 and J usage is TRBJ2-5; D possibly corresponds to TRBD1 (6 bases). This CDR3 contains 14 residues. Deletions cut 6 bases from V and 4 bases from J, with 15 bases between. Looked up from germline, CDR1 is SGHVS and CDR2 is FQNEAQ.

CDR3 coding DNA: TGTGCCAGCAGCCCGGGCGTGGGGTCCTACAATGAGCAGTTCTTC. This translates into CASSPGVGSYNEQFF. J is TRBJ2-1 and V is TRBV5-4; D uncertain. Germline CDR1 reads SGHNT; CDR2 reads YYREEE (reference sequence). Trimming shortened V by 4 bases and J by 1 base, and 12 bases separated the two germline ends. CDR3 size: 15 residues.

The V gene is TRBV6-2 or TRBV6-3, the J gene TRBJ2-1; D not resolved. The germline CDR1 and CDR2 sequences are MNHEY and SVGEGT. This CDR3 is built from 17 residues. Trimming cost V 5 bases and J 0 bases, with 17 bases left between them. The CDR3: CASSPFPMRFSYNEQFF. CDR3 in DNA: TGTGCCAGCAGTCCCTTCCCCATGAGATTCTCCTACAATGAGCAGTTCTTC.

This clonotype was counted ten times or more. CDR3 bases: TGTGCCAGCAGTCGGACAGGGGGCAATCAGCCCCAGCATTTT. It yields the protein CASSRTGGNQPQHF. The J gene is TRBJ1-5, the V gene TRBV12-3 or TRBV12-4; 9 bases fit TRBD1. The J segment lost 2 bases and the V segment lost 5 bases, leaving 1 base of the junction unmatched. This CDR3 is 14 amino acids long.

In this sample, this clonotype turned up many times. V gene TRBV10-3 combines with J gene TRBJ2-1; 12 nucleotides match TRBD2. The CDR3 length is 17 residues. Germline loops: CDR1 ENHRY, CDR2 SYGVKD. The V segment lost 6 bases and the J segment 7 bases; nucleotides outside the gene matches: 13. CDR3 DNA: TGTGCCATCAGCCCCGGGACTAGCGGGCCCCGGGTGAATGAGCAGTTCTTC. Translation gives CAISPGTSGPRVNEQFF.

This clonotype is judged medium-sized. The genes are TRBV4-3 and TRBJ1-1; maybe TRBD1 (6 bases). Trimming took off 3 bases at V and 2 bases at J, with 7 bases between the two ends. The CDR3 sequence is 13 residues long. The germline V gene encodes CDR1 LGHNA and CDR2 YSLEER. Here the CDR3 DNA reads TGCGCCAGCAGCCAGGACAGAAACACTGAAGCTTTCTTT. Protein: CASSQDRNTEAFF.

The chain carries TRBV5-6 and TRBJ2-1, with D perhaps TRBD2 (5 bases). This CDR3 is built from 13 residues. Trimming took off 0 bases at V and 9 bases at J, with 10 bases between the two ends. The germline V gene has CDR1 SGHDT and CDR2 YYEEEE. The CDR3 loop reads CASSLGRVIEQFF. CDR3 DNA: TGTGCCAGCAGCTTGGGGCGGGTTATTGAGCAGTTCTTC.

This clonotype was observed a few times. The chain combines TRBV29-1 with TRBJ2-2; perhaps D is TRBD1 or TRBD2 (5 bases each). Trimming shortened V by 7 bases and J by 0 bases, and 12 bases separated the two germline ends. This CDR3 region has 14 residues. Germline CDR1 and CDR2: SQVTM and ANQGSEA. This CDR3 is CSGGIAANTGELFF. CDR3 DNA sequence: TGCAGCGGGGGGATAGCTGCGAACACCGGGGAGCTGTTTTTT.

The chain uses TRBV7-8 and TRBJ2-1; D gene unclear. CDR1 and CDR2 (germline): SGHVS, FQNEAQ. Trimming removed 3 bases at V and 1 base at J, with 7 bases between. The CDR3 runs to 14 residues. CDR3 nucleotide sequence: TGTGCCAGCAGCTTTAGCAGATCCTACAATGAGCAGTTCTTC. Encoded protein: CASSFSRSYNEQFF.

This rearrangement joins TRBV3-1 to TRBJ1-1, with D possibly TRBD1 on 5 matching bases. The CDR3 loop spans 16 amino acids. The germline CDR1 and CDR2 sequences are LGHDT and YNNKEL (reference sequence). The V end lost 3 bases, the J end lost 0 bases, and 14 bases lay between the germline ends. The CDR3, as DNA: TGTGCCAGCAGCCAGGGGCGACGGACATTGAACACTGAAGCTTTCTTT. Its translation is CASSQGRRTLNTEAFF.

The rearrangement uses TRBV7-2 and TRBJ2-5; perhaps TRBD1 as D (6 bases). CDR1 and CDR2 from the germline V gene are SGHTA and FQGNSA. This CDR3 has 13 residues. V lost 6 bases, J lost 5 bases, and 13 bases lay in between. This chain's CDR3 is CASSYQGWETQYF. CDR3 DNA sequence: TGTGCCAGCAGTTATCAGGGGTGGGAGACCCAGTACTTC.

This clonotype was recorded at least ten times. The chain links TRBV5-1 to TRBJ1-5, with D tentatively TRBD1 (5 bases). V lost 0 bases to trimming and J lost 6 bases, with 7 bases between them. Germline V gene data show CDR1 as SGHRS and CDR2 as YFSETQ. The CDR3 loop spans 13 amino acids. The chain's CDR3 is CASSLEGSQPQHF. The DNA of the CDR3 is TGCGCCAGCAGCTTGGAGGGGAGTCAGCCCCAGCATTTT.

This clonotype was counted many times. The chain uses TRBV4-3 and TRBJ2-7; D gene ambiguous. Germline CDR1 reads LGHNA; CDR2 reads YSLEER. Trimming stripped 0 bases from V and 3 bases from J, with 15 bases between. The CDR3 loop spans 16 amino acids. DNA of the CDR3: TGCGCCAGCAGCCAAGAATGTAGGTCCGACCGCTACGAGCAGTACGTC. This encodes CASSQECRSDRYEQYV.

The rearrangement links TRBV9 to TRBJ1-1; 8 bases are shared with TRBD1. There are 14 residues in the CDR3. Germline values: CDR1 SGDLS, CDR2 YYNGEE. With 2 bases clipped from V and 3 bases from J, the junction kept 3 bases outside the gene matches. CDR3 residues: CASSVETGDTEAFF. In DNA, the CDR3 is TGTGCCAGCAGCGTCGAGACAGGGGACACTGAAGCTTTCTTT.

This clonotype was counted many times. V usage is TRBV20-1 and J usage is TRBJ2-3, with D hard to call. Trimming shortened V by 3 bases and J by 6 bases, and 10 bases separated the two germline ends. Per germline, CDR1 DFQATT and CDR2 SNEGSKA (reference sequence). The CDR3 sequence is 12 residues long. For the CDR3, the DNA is TGCAGTGCTAGTACCCCTTGGGATACGCAGTATTTT. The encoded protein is CSASTPWDTQYF.

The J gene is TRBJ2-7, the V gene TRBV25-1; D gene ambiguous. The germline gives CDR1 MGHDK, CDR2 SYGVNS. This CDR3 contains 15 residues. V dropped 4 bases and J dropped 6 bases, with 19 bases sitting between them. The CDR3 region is CASSVTRSYDSEQYF. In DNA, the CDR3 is TGTGCCAGCAGTGTCACCCGTAGCTATGATAGCGAGCAGTACTTC.

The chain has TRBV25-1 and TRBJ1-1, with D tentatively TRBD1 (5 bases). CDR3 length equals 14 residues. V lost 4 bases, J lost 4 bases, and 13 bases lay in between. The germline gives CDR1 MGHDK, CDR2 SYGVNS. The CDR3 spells CASSVGGVSTEAFF. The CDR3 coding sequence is TGTGCCAGCAGTGTGGGAGGGGTGAGCACTGAAGCTTTCTTT.

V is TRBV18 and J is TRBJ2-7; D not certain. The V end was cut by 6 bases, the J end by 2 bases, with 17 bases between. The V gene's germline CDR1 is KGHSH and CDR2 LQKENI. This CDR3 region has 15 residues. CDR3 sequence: CASSSHGGGAYEQYF. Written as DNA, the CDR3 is TGTGCCAGCTCGTCGCACGGCGGTGGCGCCTACGAGCAGTACTTC.

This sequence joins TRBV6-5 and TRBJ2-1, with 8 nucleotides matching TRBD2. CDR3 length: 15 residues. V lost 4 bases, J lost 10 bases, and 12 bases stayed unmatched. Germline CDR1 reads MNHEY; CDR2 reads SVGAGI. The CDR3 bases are TGTGCCAGCAGTTTCTCGCACACGGGGGGGCAAGAGCAGTTCTTC. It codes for CASSFSHTGGQEQFF.

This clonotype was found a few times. This CDR3 reads CASSIYGPANGLDTQYF. The CDR3 nucleotides are TGTGCCAGCTCAATCTACGGACCGGCGAACGGGTTAGATACGCAGTATTTT. J is TRBJ2-3 and V is TRBV18; no clear D. Germline V gene lookup returns CDR1 KGHSH and CDR2 LQKENI. Trimming cost V 5 bases and J 5 bases, with 23 bases left between them. This CDR3 is built from 17 residues.